A single sample gave rise to the 17 T cell receptor beta chains below, sequenced in a study of cytomegalovirus exposure and HLA in healthy donors. The PCR used 60 Vbeta and 13 Jbeta primers. This table comes from immunoSEQ multiplex PCR, and its TCRdb copy is limited to in-frame clones, with some not included. Here the sample spans some 100,000 clones, approximately 84% being singletons. Sequencing was carried out using PBMCs. The source is a man younger than 35 in good health and CMV-seronegative.

Only one count was recorded for this clone. The V and J genes are TRBV7-2 and TRBJ2-2; D not resolved. V was shortened by 5 bases and J by 8 bases, with 9 bases between the two germline ends. This CDR3 is built from 12 residues. Germline V CDR1 and CDR2: SGHTA, FQGNSA. The CDR3 coding sequence is TGTGCCAGCAGCACCTATCTGGGGGAGCTGTTTTTT. It translates to CASSTYLGELFF.

The rearrangement joins TRBV7-2 to TRBJ1-2, with 8 bases fitting TRBD1. The CDR3 covers 16 residues. The trim removed 6 bases at V and 0 bases at J, leaving 9 bases unmatched. CDR1 and CDR2 (germline): SGHTA, FQGNSA. The CDR3 reads CASRLTGTGANYGYTF. For the CDR3, the DNA is TGTGCCAGCAGACTTACCGGGACAGGAGCTAACTATGGCTACACCTTC.

The count of this clone is one. The chain joins TRBV29-1 to TRBJ2-3; tentative D call: TRBD1 (6 bases). The CDR3 is 13 residues long. Trimming took 7 bases from V and 6 from J, leaving 17 bases between them. The germline V gene has CDR1 SQVTM and CDR2 ANQGSEA. CDR3 DNA sequence: TGCAGCGGCGCAACAGGGAAGGGGGATACGCAGTATTTT. Protein: CSGATGKGDTQYF.

The rearrangement joins TRBV5-1 to TRBJ1-3, with D possibly TRBD1 on 6 matching bases. With 0 bases removed from V and 8 bases from J, the gap between germline ends came to 9 bases. This CDR3 is built from 13 residues. CDR1 is SGHRS and CDR2 is YFSETQ in the germline V gene. The chain's CDR3 is CASSLGQADTIYF. CDR3 coding DNA: TGCGCCAGCAGCTTGGGACAGGCGGACACCATATATTTT.

The chain carries TRBV5-5 and TRBJ2-2, with 7 bases that match TRBD1. The CDR3 length is 16 residues. Germline CDR1 is SGHKS and CDR2 is YYEKEE (reference sequence). Trimming cost V 0 bases and J 6 bases; bases outside gene matches: 8. For the CDR3, the DNA is TGTGCCAGCAGCTTGGGGGACAGCCGACGCTCCGGGGAGCTGTTTTTT. Its translation: CASSLGDSRRSGELFF.

J is TRBJ2-3 and V is TRBV5-1; D uncertain. V lost 4 bases and J 2 bases, leaving 14 bases between the germline ends. The CDR3 runs 15 residues. CDR1 and CDR2 (germline): SGHRS, YFSETQ. The CDR3 DNA is TGCGCCAGCAGCCCGGCGGTAGATTTCACAGATACGCAGTATTTT. Its protein is CASSPAVDFTDTQYF.

The chain links TRBV5-4 to TRBJ2-7; 8 nucleotides line up with TRBD2. Looked up from germline, CDR1 is SGHNT and CDR2 is YYREEE (reference sequence). The CDR3 has 15 residues. Unmatched junction bases numbered 11, after V lost 4 bases and J lost 5 bases. Here the CDR3 reads CASSTRAGARHEQYF. As DNA, the CDR3 is TGTGCCAGCAGCACTCGAGCGGGAGCGCGTCACGAGCAGTACTTC.

CDR3 coding DNA: TGTGCCAACGGAGGCGGGAGGGACAGGTCCTACAATGAGCAGTTCTTC. It codes for CANGGGRDRSYNEQFF. The V call is TRBV7-9, the J call TRBJ2-1; D possibly corresponds to TRBD2 (9 bases). Trimming left V 10 bases short and J 1 base short, with 20 bases between. The CDR3 contains 16 residues. CDR1 is SEHNR, CDR2 FQNEAQ, per germline (reference sequence).

This chain connects TRBV7-9 to TRBJ2-3, with 7 bases that match TRBD1. Germline loops: CDR1 SEHNR, CDR2 FQNEAQ (reference sequence). The V gene end was trimmed by 5 bases and the J gene end by 2 bases; junction bases not matched to a gene: 4. The CDR3 sequence is 14 residues long. The CDR3 DNA reads TGTGCCAGCAGCCCGGGACAGTTCACAGATACGCAGTATTTT. Amino acid sequence: CASSPGQFTDTQYF. Full variable domain (rest looked up from reference TRBV7-9 and TRBJ2-3): DTGVSQNPRHKITKRGQNVTFRCDPISEHNRLYWYRQTLGQGPEFLTYFQNEAQLEKSRLLSDRFSAERPKGSFSTLEIQRTEQGDSAMYLCASSPGQFTDTQYFGPGTRLTVL.

To note about this clone: At one boundary the junction diverges from the germline segment, which might be a read error. This rearrangement joins TRBV7-6 to TRBJ1-2; 7 nucleotides line up with TRBD1. CDR1 SGHVS and CDR2 FNYEAQ come from the germline V gene. The CDR3 spans 14 residues. CDR3 coding DNA: TGTGCCAGCAGCTCCCAACAGGGGTCTCGGGATACCGCCTTC. Its translation: CASSSQQGSRDTAF.

There are a few counts of this clone. The chain carries TRBV20-1 and TRBJ2-7, with D maybe TRBD2 (6 bases). This CDR3 has 11 amino acids. The germline gives CDR1 DFQATT, CDR2 SNEGSKA (reference sequence). Trimming removed 3 bases at V and 9 bases at J, with 12 bases between. In DNA, the CDR3 is TGCAGTGCTAGTTCCCTCGGGGGGCAGTACTTC. Translation: CSASSLGGQYF.

The chain combines TRBV5-1 with TRBJ2-1; TRBD2 matches at 11 bases. The CDR3 covers 18 residues. V trimming: 0 bases; J trimming: 4 bases; junction bases outside the gene matches: 9. The germline CDR1 and CDR2 sequences are SGHRS and YFSETQ. The DNA for the CDR3 is TGCGCCAGCAGCTTGGTTAAACCGGGACTAGCGGTATACAATGAGCAGTTCTTC. This sequence encodes CASSLVKPGLAVYNEQFF.

The sample holds one count of this clone. The chain has TRBV27 and TRBJ2-7, with D possibly matching TRBD2 (6 bases). The germline CDR1 and CDR2 sequences are MNHEY and SMNVEV (reference sequence). Trimming shortened V by 0 bases and J by 4 bases, and 13 bases separated the two germline ends. This CDR3 spans 15 amino acids. CDR3 nucleotides: TGTGCCAGCAGTTTATCTTTAGCGGTGAAATACGAGCAGTACTTC. Its translation: CASSLSLAVKYEQYF.

The chain couples TRBV2 to TRBJ2-2; 14 bases map to TRBD2. V was clipped by 5 bases and J by 5 bases; unmatched bases: 4. Germline-derived CDR1 and CDR2 are SNHLY and FYNNEI. There are 16 residues in the CDR3. The CDR3 loop is CASSRTSGRRTGELFF. In DNA, the CDR3 is TGTGCCAGCAGTAGGACTAGCGGGAGGAGAACCGGGGAGCTGTTTTTT. Full variable domain (rest looked up from reference TRBV2 and TRBJ2-2): EPEVTQTPSHQVTQMGQEVILRCVPISNHLYFYWYRQILGQKVEFLVSFYNNEISEKSEIFDDQFSVERPDGSNFTLKIRSTKLEDSAMYFCASSRTSGRRTGELFFGEGSRLTVL.

The genes are TRBV5-6 and TRBJ1-1; D is unresolved. V lost 0 bases to trimming and J lost 6 bases, with 15 bases between them. Looked up from germline, CDR1 is SGHDT and CDR2 is YYEEEE. CDR3 length equals 15 residues. CDR3 DNA sequence: TGTGCCAGCAGCTTGGTTCTTGGCCCAGAGGCTGAAGCTTTCTTT. Its translation is CASSLVLGPEAEAFF.

This clone was observed once. The genes are TRBV9 and TRBJ2-5; D not certain. The V and J ends lost 1 base and 5 bases respectively, with 9 bases between them. The CDR3 is 13 amino acids. Germline CDR1 is SGDLS and CDR2 is YYNGEE. The CDR3 bases are TGTGCCAGCAGCGTATCTTACAGCGAGACCCAGTACTTC. Translating gives CASSVSYSETQYF.

This clone has more than one count but fewer than ten. The J gene is TRBJ1-1, the V gene TRBV2; D remains unclear. The CDR3 loop spans 11 amino acids. V was cut by 2 bases and J by 11 bases, with 9 bases left in between. Germline CDR1 and CDR2: SNHLY and FYNNEI. For the CDR3, the DNA is TGTGCCAGCAGTGAATTAGCGTTGGCTTTCTTT. This encodes CASSELALAFF. Full variable domain (rest looked up from reference TRBV2 and TRBJ1-1): EPEVTQTPSHQVTQMGQEVILRCVPISNHLYFYWYRQILGQKVEFLVSFYNNEISEKSEIFDDQFSVERPDGSNFTLKIRSTKLEDSAMYFCASSELALAFFGQGTRLTVV.